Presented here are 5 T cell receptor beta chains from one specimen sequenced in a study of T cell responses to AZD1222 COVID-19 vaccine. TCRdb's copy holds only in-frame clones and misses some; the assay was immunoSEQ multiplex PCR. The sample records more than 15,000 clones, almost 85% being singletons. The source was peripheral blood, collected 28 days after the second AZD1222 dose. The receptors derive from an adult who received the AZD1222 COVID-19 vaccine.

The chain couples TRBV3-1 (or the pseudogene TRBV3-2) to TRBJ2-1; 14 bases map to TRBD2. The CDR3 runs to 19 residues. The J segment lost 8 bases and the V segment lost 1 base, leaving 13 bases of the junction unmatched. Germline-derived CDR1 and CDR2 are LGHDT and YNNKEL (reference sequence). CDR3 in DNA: TGTGCCAGCAGCCAAGGACTAGCGGGAGGGCCCACCCGAGGCGATGAGCAGTTCTTC. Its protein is CASSQGLAGGPTRGDEQFF.

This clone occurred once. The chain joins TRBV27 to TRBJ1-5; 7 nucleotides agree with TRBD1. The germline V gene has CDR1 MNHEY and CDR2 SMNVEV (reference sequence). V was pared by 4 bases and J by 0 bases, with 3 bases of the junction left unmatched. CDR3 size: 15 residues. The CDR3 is CASSSAGGSNQPQHF. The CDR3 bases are TGTGCCAGCAGTTCTGCAGGGGGTAGCAATCAGCCCCAGCATTTT.

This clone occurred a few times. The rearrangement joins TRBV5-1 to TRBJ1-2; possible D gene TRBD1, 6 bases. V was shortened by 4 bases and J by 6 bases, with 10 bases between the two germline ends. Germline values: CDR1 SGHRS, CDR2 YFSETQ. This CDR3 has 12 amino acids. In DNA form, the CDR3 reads TGCGCCAGCAGCCCCGGGGGGCATGGCTACACCTTC. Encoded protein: CASSPGGHGYTF.

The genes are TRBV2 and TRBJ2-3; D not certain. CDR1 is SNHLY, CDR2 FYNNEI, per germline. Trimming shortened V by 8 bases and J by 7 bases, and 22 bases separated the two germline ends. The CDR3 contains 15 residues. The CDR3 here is CASQIFPLATNTQYF. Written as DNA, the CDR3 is TGTGCCAGCCAGATTTTCCCATTGGCCACCAATACGCAGTATTTT.

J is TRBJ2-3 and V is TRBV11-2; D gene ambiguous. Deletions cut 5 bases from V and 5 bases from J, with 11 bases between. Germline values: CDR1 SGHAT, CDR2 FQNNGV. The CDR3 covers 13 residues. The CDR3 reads CASSPSPGDTQYF. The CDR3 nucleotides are TGTGCCAGCAGCCCCTCCCCTGGAGATACGCAGTATTTT.